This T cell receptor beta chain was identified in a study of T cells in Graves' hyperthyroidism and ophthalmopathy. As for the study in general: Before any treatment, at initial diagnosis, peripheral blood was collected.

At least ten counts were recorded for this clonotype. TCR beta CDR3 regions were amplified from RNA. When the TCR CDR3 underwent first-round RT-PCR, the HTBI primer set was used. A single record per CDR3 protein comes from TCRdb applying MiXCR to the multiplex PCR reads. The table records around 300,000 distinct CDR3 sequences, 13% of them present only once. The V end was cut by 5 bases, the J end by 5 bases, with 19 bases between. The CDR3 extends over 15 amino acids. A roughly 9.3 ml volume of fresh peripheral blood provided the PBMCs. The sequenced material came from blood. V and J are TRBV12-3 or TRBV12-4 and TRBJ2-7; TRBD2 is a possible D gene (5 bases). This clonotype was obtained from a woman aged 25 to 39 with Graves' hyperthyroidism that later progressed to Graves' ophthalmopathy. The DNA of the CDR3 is TGTGCCAGCAGTCCCGGACCCCCGGGGTACCACGAGCAGTACTTC. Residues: CASSPGPPGYHEQYF.